The 7 T cell receptor beta chains presented below share a single source sample, sequenced in a study of CD4 T cells in relation to SARS-CoV-2 and coronaviruses. Unexposed donor CD4+ T cells date from about 2011-2018, before the COVID-19 pandemic. The cells were cultured for over eight days before CD4+ T cells were isolated. Their cognate antigens are unknown. Sequencing was performed with immunoSEQ multiplex PCR; in TCRdb, only in-frame clones are kept and a portion is missing. In the table there are some 25,000 clones, roughly 76% of which are singletons. The sequencing input was CD4+ T cells from PBMCs, cultured in vitro. The receptors here all came from a human donor in good health.

The chain combines TRBV10-3 with TRBJ2-7; 9 bases are shared with TRBD1. The length of the CDR3 is 14 residues. Losses at the gene ends were 6 bases for V and 4 bases for J; bases not matched to a gene: 7. Per the germline V gene, CDR1 is ENHRY and CDR2 is SYGVKD. The CDR3 reads CAISRQGVNYEQYF. The CDR3 DNA reads TGTGCCATCAGCAGACAGGGGGTTAATTACGAGCAGTACTTC.

The chain has TRBV29-1 and TRBJ1-1; D unclear. Germline assignment: CDR1 SQVTM and CDR2 ANQGSEA. The CDR3 extends over 11 amino acids. Trimming cost V 6 bases and J 3 bases, with 8 bases left between them. CDR3 sequence (DNA): TGCAGCGTGGTCATATACACTGAAGCTTTCTTT. As protein: CSVVIYTEAFF.

This clone was seen just once. The chain joins TRBV27 to TRBJ1-5; D unclear. Trimming removed 7 bases at V and 6 bases at J, with 25 bases between. The CDR3 totals 17 residues. Germline CDR1 and CDR2: MNHEY and SMNVEV (reference sequence). The DNA for the CDR3 is TGTGCCAGCATGGTGCGCGGAGGGAATCTAATGGGTCAGCCCCAGCATTTT. Its protein is CASMVRGGNLMGQPQHF.

CDR3 nucleotide sequence: TGCGCCAGCAGCCCCCGGGGGGGCTGGGAGACCCAGTACTTC. Protein: CASSPRGGWETQYF. The genes are TRBV5-1 and TRBJ2-5, with 8 bases fitting TRBD2. Germline-derived CDR1 and CDR2 are SGHRS and YFSETQ. The trim removed 4 bases at V and 5 bases at J, leaving 7 bases unmatched. The CDR3 length is 14 residues.

This chain uses TRBV19 with TRBJ2-1, with D uncertain. Trimming took 3 bases from V and 3 from J, leaving 12 bases between them. This CDR3 is 15 amino acids long. CDR1 LNHDA and CDR2 SQIVND come from the germline V gene (reference sequence). The CDR3 region is CASSIDRQNYNEQFF. CDR3 nucleotide sequence: TGTGCCAGTAGTATTGATCGGCAGAACTACAATGAGCAGTTCTTC.

The chain is built from TRBV27 and TRBJ2-1; D might be TRBD2 (6 bases). Germline CDR1 is MNHEY and CDR2 is SMNVEV (reference sequence). V was cut by 5 bases and J by 9 bases, with 20 bases left in between. The CDR3 sequence is 15 residues long. DNA for the CDR3: TGTGCCAGCAGTCTCACATCCCGACTAGTTACTGAGCAGTTCTTC. Translation gives CASSLTSRLVTEQFF.

This clone was seen a few times. This sequence joins TRBV19 and TRBJ2-7; 14 positions agree with TRBD2. Germline values: CDR1 LNHDA, CDR2 SQIVND (reference sequence). Germline trimming cut 5 bases from V and 7 bases from J; bases unmatched to any gene: 10. The CDR3 is 16 residues long. The CDR3: CASSVLLGTSGGEQYF. CDR3 DNA sequence: TGTGCCAGTAGTGTCCTTCTGGGGACTAGCGGGGGTGAGCAGTACTTC.